A few counts support the clone carrying this T cell receptor (beta chain). The CDR3 carries no conserved terminal phenylalanine or tryptophan, so it likely arises from a read error. A modified ARM-PCR protocol with three rounds of nested PCR amplified TCRbeta. One entry per CDR3 protein results from TCRdb running MiXCR on the multiplex PCR reads. The repertoire includes 60,000 to 85,000 distinct CDR3 sequences, approximately 79% of them detected once, and approximately 12% sits in the top ten. The data derive from a study of tumor and adjacent non-tumor tissue in lung cancer. RNA was extracted from bulk tissue without any cell sorting. Newly diagnosed lung cancer patients had thoracic surgery in China, August–late 2014, without prior chemotherapy. V lost 2 bases to trimming and J lost 5 bases, with 15 bases between them. The CDR3 sequence is 15 residues long.

Sequenced: lung tumor tissue. V usage is TRBV12-3 or TRBV12-4 and J usage is TRBJ1-2; TRBD1 is a possible D gene (6 bases). The TCR comes from a woman aged 50 to 60 with non-small cell lung cancer. The CDR3 sequence: CASSLRGAHGYGYTL. The CDR3 region has the DNA TGTGCCAGCAGTTTACGGGGGGCCCACGGATATGGCTACACCTTA.